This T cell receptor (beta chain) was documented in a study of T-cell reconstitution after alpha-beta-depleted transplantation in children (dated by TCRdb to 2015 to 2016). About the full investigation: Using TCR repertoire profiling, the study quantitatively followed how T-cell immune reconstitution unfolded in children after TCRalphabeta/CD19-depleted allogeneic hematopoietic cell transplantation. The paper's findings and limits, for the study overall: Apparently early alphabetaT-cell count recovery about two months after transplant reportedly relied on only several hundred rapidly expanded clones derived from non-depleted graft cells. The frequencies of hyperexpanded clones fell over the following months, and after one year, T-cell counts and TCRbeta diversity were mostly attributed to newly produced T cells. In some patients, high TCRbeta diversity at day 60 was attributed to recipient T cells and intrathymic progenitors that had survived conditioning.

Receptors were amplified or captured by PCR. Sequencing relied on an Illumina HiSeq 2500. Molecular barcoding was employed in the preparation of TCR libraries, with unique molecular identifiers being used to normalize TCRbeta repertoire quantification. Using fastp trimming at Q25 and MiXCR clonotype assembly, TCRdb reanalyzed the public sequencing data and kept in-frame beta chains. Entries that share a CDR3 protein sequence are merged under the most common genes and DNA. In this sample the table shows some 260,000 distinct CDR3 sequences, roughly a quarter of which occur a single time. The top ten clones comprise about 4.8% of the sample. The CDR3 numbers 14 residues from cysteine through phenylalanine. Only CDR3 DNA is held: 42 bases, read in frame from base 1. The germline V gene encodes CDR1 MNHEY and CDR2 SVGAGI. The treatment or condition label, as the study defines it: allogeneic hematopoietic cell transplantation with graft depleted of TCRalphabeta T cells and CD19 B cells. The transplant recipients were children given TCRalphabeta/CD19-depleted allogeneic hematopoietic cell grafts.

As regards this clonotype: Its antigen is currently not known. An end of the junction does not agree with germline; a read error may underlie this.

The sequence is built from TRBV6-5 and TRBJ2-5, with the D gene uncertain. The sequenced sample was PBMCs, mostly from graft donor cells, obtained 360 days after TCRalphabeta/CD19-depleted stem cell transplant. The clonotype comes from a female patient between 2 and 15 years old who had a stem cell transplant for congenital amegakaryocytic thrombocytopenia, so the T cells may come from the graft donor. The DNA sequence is TGTGCCAGCAGTTACTCCCAGGTCCAAGAAACCCAGTACTTC. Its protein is CASSYSQVQETQYF.